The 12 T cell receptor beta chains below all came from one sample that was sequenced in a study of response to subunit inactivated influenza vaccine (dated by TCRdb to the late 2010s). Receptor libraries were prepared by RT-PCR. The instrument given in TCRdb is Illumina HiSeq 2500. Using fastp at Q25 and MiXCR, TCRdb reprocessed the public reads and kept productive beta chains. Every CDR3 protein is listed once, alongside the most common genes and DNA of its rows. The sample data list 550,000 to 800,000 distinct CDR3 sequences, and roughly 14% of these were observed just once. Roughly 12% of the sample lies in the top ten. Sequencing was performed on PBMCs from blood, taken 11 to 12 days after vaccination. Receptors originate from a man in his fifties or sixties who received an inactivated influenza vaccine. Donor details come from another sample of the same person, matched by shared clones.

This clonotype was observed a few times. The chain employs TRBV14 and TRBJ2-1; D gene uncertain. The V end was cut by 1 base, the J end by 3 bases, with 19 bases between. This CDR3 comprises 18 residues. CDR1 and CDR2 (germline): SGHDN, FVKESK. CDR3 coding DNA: TGTGCCAGCAGCCAAGTTTTCTTTGGGAAAGGGTTCTACAATGAGCAGTTCTTC. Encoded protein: CASSQVFFGKGFYNEQFF.

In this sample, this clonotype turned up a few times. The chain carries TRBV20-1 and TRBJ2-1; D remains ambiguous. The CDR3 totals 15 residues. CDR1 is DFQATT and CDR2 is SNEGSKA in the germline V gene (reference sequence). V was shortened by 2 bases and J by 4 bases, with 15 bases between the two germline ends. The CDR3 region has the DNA TGCAGTGCTAGATTCGAACTAAAGGCGTACAATGAGCAGTTCTTC. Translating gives CSARFELKAYNEQFF.

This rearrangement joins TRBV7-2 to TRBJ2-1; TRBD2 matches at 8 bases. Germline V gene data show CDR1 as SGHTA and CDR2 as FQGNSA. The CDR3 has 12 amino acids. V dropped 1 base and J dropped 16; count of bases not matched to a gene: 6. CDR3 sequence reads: CASSLEAGANFF. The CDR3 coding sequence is TGTGCCAGCAGCTTAGAAGCGGGGGCGAACTTCTTC.

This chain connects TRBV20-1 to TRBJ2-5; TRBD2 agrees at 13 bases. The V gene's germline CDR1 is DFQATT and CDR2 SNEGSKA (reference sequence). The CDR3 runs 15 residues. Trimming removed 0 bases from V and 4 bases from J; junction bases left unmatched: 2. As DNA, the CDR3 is TGCAGTGCTAGAGAGGGACTAGCGGGATTAGAGACCCAGTACTTC. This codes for CSAREGLAGLETQYF.

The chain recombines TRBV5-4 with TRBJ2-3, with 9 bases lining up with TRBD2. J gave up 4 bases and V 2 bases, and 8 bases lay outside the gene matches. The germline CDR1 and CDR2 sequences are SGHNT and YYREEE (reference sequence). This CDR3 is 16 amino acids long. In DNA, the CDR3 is TGTGCCAGCAGCTTACTAGCGGGCCGTGGGGCAGATACGCAGTATTTT. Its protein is CASSLLAGRGADTQYF. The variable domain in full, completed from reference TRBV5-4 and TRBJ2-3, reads ETGVTQSPTHLIKTRGQQVTLRCSSQSGHNTVSWYQQALGQGPQFIFQYYREEENGRGNFPPRFSGLQFPNYSSELNVNALELDDSALYLCASSLLAGRGADTQYFGPGTRLTVL.

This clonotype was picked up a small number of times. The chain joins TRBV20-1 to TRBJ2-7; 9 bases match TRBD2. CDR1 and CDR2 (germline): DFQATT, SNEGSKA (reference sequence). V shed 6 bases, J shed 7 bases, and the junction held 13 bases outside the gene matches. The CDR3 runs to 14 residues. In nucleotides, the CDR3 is TGCAGTGCAATTGGGACTAGCCCCGGGGAGGAGCAGTACTTC. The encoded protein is CSAIGTSPGEEQYF.

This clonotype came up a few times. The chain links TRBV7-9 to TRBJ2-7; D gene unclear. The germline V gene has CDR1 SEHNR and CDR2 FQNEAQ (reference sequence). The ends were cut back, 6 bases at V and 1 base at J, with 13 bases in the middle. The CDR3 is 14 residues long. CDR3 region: CASSPMGLSYEQYF. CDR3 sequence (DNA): TGTGCCAGCAGTCCGATGGGTCTTTCCTACGAGCAGTACTTC.

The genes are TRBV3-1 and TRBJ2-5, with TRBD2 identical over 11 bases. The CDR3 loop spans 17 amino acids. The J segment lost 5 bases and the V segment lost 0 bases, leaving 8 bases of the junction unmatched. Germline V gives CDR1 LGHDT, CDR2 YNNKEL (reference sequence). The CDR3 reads CASSQDGASGRRETQYF. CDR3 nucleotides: TGTGCCAGCAGCCAAGATGGTGCTAGCGGGAGGCGGGAGACCCAGTACTTC.

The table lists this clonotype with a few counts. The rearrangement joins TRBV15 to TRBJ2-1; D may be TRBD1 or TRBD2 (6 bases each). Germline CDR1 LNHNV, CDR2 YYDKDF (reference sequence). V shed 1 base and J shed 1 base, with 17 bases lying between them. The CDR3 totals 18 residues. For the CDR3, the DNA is TGTGCCACCAGCAGAGGTTCCGGGGGCGCCCCGTCCTACAATGAGCAGTTCTTC. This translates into CATSRGSGGAPSYNEQFF.

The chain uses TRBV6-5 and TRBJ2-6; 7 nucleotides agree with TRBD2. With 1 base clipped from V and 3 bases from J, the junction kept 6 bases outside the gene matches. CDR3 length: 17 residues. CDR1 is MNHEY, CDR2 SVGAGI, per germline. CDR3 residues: CASSYFDGEGGANVLTF. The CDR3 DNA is TGTGCCAGCAGTTACTTCGATGGGGAGGGTGGGGCCAACGTCCTGACTTTC.

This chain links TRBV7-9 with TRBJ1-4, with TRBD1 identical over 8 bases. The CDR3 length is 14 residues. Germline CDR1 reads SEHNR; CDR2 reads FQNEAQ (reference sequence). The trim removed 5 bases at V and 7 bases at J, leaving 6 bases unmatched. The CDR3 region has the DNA TGTGCCAGCAGCCGACAGGGGATGGGTGAAAAACTGTTTTTT. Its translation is CASSRQGMGEKLFF.

CDR3 amino acids: CASSATERGRNGYTF. CDR3 nucleotides: TGTGCCAGCAGTGCAACGGAAAGGGGGCGGAATGGCTACACCTTC. The chain is built from TRBV27 and TRBJ1-2; 7 bases are a match to TRBD1. CDR1 and CDR2 from the germline V gene are MNHEY and SMNVEV (reference sequence). J lost 6 bases, V lost 5 bases, and 12 bases had no gene match. The CDR3 runs to 15 residues.